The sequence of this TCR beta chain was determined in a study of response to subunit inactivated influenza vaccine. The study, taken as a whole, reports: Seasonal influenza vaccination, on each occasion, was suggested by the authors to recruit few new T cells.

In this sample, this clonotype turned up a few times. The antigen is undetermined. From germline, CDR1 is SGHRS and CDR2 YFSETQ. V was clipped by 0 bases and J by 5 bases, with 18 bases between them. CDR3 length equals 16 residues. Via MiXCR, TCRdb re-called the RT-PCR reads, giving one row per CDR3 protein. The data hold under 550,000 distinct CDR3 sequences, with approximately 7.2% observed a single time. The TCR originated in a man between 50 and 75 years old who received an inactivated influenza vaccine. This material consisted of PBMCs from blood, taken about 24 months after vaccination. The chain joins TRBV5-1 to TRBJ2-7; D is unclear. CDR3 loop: CASSLAGRIVADEQYF. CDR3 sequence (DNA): TGCGCCAGCAGCTTGGCGGGTAGGATCGTTGCGGACGAGCAGTACTTC.